One sample yielded the 8 T cell receptor beta chains listed below, sequenced in a study of T cells in Graves' hyperthyroidism and ophthalmopathy. RNA transcripts yielded amplified TCR beta CDR3 regions. When the TCR CDR3 underwent first-round RT-PCR, the HTBI primer set was used. TCRdb passed the multiplex PCR reads through MiXCR, listing each CDR3 protein once. The table records approximately 250,000 distinct CDR3 sequences, approximately 24% of them present only once. Sequences were obtained from blood. These receptors originate from a woman aged 40-49 years with Graves' ophthalmopathy.

The rearrangement joins TRBV6-1 to TRBJ1-2; a possible D gene is TRBD1 (6 bases). CDR3 length: 15 amino acids. Germline assignment: CDR1 MNHNS and CDR2 SASEGT. Trimming took 6 bases from V and 0 from J, leaving 14 bases between them. The CDR3 nucleotides are TGTGCCAGCAGCGTAAAGGGGGGATCTAACTATGGCTACACCTTC. Protein: CASSVKGGSNYGYTF.

The sample holds many counts of this clonotype. The chain couples TRBV6-5 to TRBJ2-7; 9 bases map to TRBD1. The germline gives CDR1 MNHEY, CDR2 SVGAGI. Trimming took 4 bases from V and 0 from J; bases not matched to a gene: 1. CDR3 length equals 14 residues. The chain's CDR3 is CASSWDRASYEQYF. CDR3 sequence (DNA): TGTGCCAGCAGTTGGGACAGGGCCTCCTACGAGCAGTACTTC.

This clonotype was counted ten times or more. The V call is TRBV12-3 or TRBV12-4, the J call TRBJ2-7; 10 positions match TRBD1. The CDR3 runs 13 residues. V was clipped by 6 bases and J by 3 bases; unmatched bases: 2. CDR3 sequence: CASSRTGGYEQYF. DNA of the CDR3: TGTGCCAGCAGCCGGACAGGGGGCTACGAGCAGTACTTC.

On this clonotype: One end of the junction varies from germline; a read error may be responsible. DNA for the CDR3: TGTGCCAGCAGTTCAGACCACTCCTACGAGCAGTCCTTC. This translates into CASSSDHSYEQSF. The V gene is TRBV12-3 or TRBV12-4, the J gene TRBJ2-7; D not certain. The CDR3 has 13 amino acids.

In this sample, this clonotype turned up many times. V is TRBV6-1 and J is TRBJ1-5, with D perhaps TRBD1 (6 bases). CDR1 MNHNS and CDR2 SASEGT come from the germline V gene. The CDR3 totals 13 residues. V lost 6 bases, J lost 7 bases, and 13 bases lay in between. CDR3 bases: TGTGCCAGCAGCATCAGGGGTGGGCAGCCCCAGCATTTT. As protein: CASSIRGGQPQHF.

The chain carries TRBV6-1 and TRBJ2-7, with 9 bases aligning to TRBD1. In germline, CDR1 is MNHNS, CDR2 SASEGT. This CDR3 is built from 16 residues. The junction had 9 bases not matched to a gene; V was cut back by 6 bases and J by 0 bases. CDR3 sequence reads: CASRGRTGASSYEQYF. In DNA, the CDR3 is TGTGCCAGCAGGGGGAGGACAGGGGCGTCCTCCTACGAGCAGTACTTC.

This clonotype was found many times. The chain links TRBV5-1 to TRBJ2-3; D call uncertain. Germline assignment: CDR1 SGHRS and CDR2 YFSETQ. This CDR3 has 14 amino acids. The ends were cut back, 0 bases at V and 0 bases at J, with 5 bases in the middle. This chain's CDR3 is CASSLAVSTDTQYF. The DNA for the CDR3 is TGCGCCAGCAGCTTGGCGGTAAGCACAGATACGCAGTATTTT.

This clonotype was picked up many times. The chain carries TRBV19 and TRBJ2-5; D not certain. Trimming stripped 3 bases from V and 7 bases from J, with 18 bases between. There are 15 residues in the CDR3. Germline V gene lookup returns CDR1 LNHDA and CDR2 SQIVND (reference sequence). The CDR3 region is CASSIDMGSIVTQYF. In DNA, the CDR3 is TGTGCCAGTAGTATCGATATGGGTAGCATCGTGACCCAGTACTTC.